One sample yielded the 31 T cell receptor beta chains listed below, sequenced in a study of blood T cell repertoires in COVID-19. Measured with immunoSEQ multiplex PCR; TCRdb has only the in-frame clones, and not every one. The sample lists 430,000 or so clones; about 88% were seen once. The source material was PBMCs or T cells enriched from blood (not recorded which). All receptors derive from a woman between 18 and 30 years old who had been exposed to COVID-19.

The gene calls are TRBV6-4 and TRBJ2-1, with TRBD2 identical over 11 bases. J was trimmed by 4 bases and V by 4 bases; bases with no gene match: 12. The CDR3 sequence is 18 residues long. Germline V gene lookup returns CDR1 MRHNA and CDR2 SNTAGT. CDR3 amino acids: CASSVRGASGGKYNEQFF. CDR3 DNA: TGTGCCAGCAGTGTTCGTGGGGCTAGCGGGGGGAAATACAATGAGCAGTTCTTC.

CDR3 loop: CASSSGFPYGYTF. In nucleotides, the CDR3 is TGTGCCAGCAGCTCCGGGTTCCCCTATGGCTACACCTTC. V gene TRBV5-8 combines with J gene TRBJ1-2, with D unclear. Trimming took 3 bases from V and 4 from J, leaving 10 bases between them. Germline V gene sequence: CDR1 SGHTS, CDR2 YDEGEE. CDR3 length: 13 amino acids.

V is TRBV7-2 and J is TRBJ2-4; possible D gene TRBD1, 5 bases. CDR1 SGHTA and CDR2 FQGNSA come from the germline V gene. Trimming left V 3 bases short and J 2 bases short, with 11 bases between. The CDR3 spans 15 residues. The CDR3 sequence is CASSLAGWTKNIQYF. The DNA of the CDR3 is TGTGCCAGCAGCTTGGCAGGGTGGACCAAAAACATTCAGTACTTC. The whole variable domain, remainder taken from reference TRBV7-2 and TRBJ2-4, is GAGVSQSPSNKVTEKGKDVELRCDPISGHTALYWYRQSLGQGLEFLIYFQGNSAPDKSGLPSDRFSAERTGGSVSTLTIQRTQQEDSAVYLCASSLAGWTKNIQYFGAGTRLSVL.

This rearrangement joins TRBV6-5 to TRBJ2-3; 8 positions agree with TRBD2. CDR3 length equals 16 residues. Germline CDR1 MNHEY, CDR2 SVGAGI. Trimming took 4 bases from V and 2 from J; bases not matched to a gene: 8. The CDR3, as DNA: TGTGCCAGCAGTTCAGCGGGAGTCGGGAACACAGATACGCAGTATTTT. It is translated as CASSSAGVGNTDTQYF.

The chain uses TRBV14 and TRBJ2-2; D call uncertain. The V gene lost 2 bases and the J gene lost 6 bases, with 4 bases spanning the gap. The germline V gene encodes CDR1 SGHDN and CDR2 FVKESK. The CDR3 sequence is 12 residues long. CDR3 sequence reads: CASSQLAGELFF. The CDR3 DNA reads TGTGCCAGCAGCCAACTAGCCGGGGAGCTGTTTTTT.

The chain recombines TRBV5-6 with TRBJ1-6, with TRBD1 as a possible D gene (6 bases). V was trimmed by 0 bases and J by 5 bases, leaving 12 bases between them. This CDR3 is 16 amino acids long. The germline V gene has CDR1 SGHDT and CDR2 YYEEEE. The CDR3, as DNA: TGTGCCAGCAGCTTGGAGAGAGGGGGGGATAATTCACCCCTCCACTTT. Translation gives CASSLERGGDNSPLHF.

This rearrangement joins TRBV10-3 to TRBJ1-4; D is uncertain. The CDR3 runs 12 residues. V was clipped by 4 bases and J by 4 bases, with 4 bases between them. Germline lookup yields CDR1 ENHRY and CDR2 SYGVKD. This CDR3 is CAISALNEKLFF. CDR3 bases: TGTGCCATCAGTGCCCTTAATGAAAAACTGTTTTTT.

V gene TRBV9 combines with J gene TRBJ1-3; D gene unclear. Germline V gene data show CDR1 as SGDLS and CDR2 as YYNGEE. The V end was cut by 0 bases, the J end by 0 bases, with 13 bases between. This CDR3 has 17 amino acids. The CDR3 nucleotides read TGTGCCAGCAGCGTAGGGGGAGGCGGCTACTCTGGAAACACCATATATTTT. Encoded protein: CASSVGGGGYSGNTIYF.

The CDR3 region has the DNA TGTGCCAGCAGCCCCGAGACAGGGGTTGGCGAGCAGTACTTC. This sequence encodes CASSPETGVGEQYF. The rearrangement links TRBV6-5 to TRBJ2-7, with 8 bases that match TRBD1. V was pared by 6 bases and J by 6 bases, with 10 bases of the junction left unmatched. CDR3 length: 14 amino acids. The V gene's germline CDR1 is MNHEY and CDR2 SVGAGI.

V usage is TRBV7-9 and J usage is TRBJ2-3; possible D gene TRBD1, 6 bases. Germline V CDR1 and CDR2: SEHNR, FQNEAQ (reference sequence). The CDR3 covers 14 residues. The V and J ends lost 5 bases and 2 bases respectively, with 11 bases between them. The CDR3: CASSQGTYTDTQYF. CDR3 in DNA: TGTGCCAGCAGCCAGGGGACGTACACAGATACGCAGTATTTT.

The CDR3 bases are TGCGCCAGCAGTGTGGGGACAGGGATCTCCTACAATGAGCAGTTCTTC. Translated: CASSVGTGISYNEQFF. This chain joins TRBV10-2 and TRBJ2-1; 9 bases match TRBD1. The V segment lost 4 bases and the J segment 0 bases; nucleotides outside the gene matches: 4. There are 16 residues in the CDR3. Germline V gene data show CDR1 as WSHSY and CDR2 as SAAADI.

This clone was counted at least ten times. The CDR3 region has the DNA TGTGCCAGCAGCCCCCGAGGGGAATTAGCGGGGGTACTCTCTAGCACAGATACGCAGTATTTT. Protein sequence: CASSPRGELAGVLSSTDTQYF. J is TRBJ2-3 and V is TRBV6-6, with TRBD2 identical over 9 bases. The CDR3 runs 21 residues. Germline-derived CDR1 and CDR2 are MNHNY and SVGAGI (reference sequence). The J segment lost 0 bases and the V segment lost 6 bases, leaving 22 bases of the junction unmatched.

The chain combines TRBV2 with TRBJ1-5; 9 bases match TRBD1. The trim removed 1 base at V and 4 bases at J, leaving 2 bases unmatched. Germline loops: CDR1 SNHLY, CDR2 FYNNEI. CDR3 size: 15 residues. Written as DNA, the CDR3 is TGTGCCAGCAGTGAAGTGGGGACAGGGAATCAGCCCCAGCATTTT. Translating it yields CASSEVGTGNQPQHF.

This chain uses TRBV14 with TRBJ1-5, with no clear D. Deletions cut 4 bases from V and 3 bases from J, with 7 bases between. Germline CDR1 and CDR2: SGHDN and FVKESK. This CDR3 contains 13 residues. In nucleotides, the CDR3 is TGTGCCAGCAGCCCAGGACTCAATCAGCCCCAGCATTTT. It codes for CASSPGLNQPQHF.

As concerns this clone: Distinct nucleotide sequences in the sample also encode this CDR3. The rearrangement links TRBV5-1 to TRBJ1-1; D is perhaps TRBD1 (5 bases). The ends were cut back, 0 bases at V and 2 bases at J, with 5 bases in the middle. Per germline, CDR1 SGHRS and CDR2 YFSETQ. The CDR3 has 13 residues. Written as DNA, the CDR3 is TGCGCCAGCAGCTTGGGGGGCAACACTGAAGCTTTCTTT. Its protein product is CASSLGGNTEAFF.

In its sample, this clone was seen once. V is TRBV23-1 and J is TRBJ1-2; TRBD1 matches 7 bases. TRBV23-1 is marked as an open reading frame, function uncertain. Germline trimming cut 6 bases from V and 6 bases from J; bases unmatched to any gene: 7. The CDR3 is 13 residues long. The CDR3 sequence: CASSRTGFDGYTF. The DNA of the CDR3 is TGCGCCAGCAGCCGGACAGGTTTCGATGGCTACACCTTC.

This chain links TRBV29-1 with TRBJ2-1, with TRBD1 matching over 7 bases. With V trimmed by 4 bases and J by 5 bases, 11 bases remained unmatched. Germline CDR1 SQVTM, CDR2 ANQGSEA. This CDR3 has 15 residues. Here the CDR3 reads CSVALGTGQHNEQFF. The CDR3 DNA reads as TGCAGCGTTGCCCTAGGCACGGGACAGCACAATGAGCAGTTCTTC.

The sample holds one count of this clone. The CDR3 nucleotides read TGCGCCAGCAGCTTGGTCGGGGACTCCTACAATGAGCAGTTCTTC. Translation: CASSLVGDSYNEQFF. The chain links TRBV5-1 to TRBJ2-1, with D tentatively TRBD2 (5 bases). V gave up 0 bases and J gave up 0 bases, with 7 bases separating them. This CDR3 region has 15 residues. CDR1 and CDR2 (germline): SGHRS, YFSETQ.

Note on this clone: Other DNA sequences in this specimen translate into the identical CDR3. The chain joins TRBV4-1 to TRBJ2-7; D unresolved. Germline values: CDR1 MGHRA, CDR2 YSYEKL. The CDR3 runs to 13 residues. Trimming cost V 0 bases and J 2 bases, with 5 bases left between them. The chain's CDR3 is CASSQDRAYEQYF. The CDR3 nucleotides are TGCGCCAGCAGCCAAGATCGCGCCTACGAGCAGTACTTC.

V and J are TRBV4-3 and TRBJ2-5; 16 bases line up with TRBD2. Germline V CDR1 and CDR2: LGHNA, YSLEER. J was trimmed by 5 bases and V by 4 bases; bases with no gene match: 13. This CDR3 is built from 19 residues. This chain's CDR3 is CASSRVTGTSGGELETQYF. The CDR3 DNA reads TGCGCCAGCAGCCGCGTAACCGGGACTAGCGGGGGGGAGCTGGAGACCCAGTACTTC.

The chain recombines TRBV19 with TRBJ2-1, with 12 bases matching TRBD2. Germline assignment: CDR1 LNHDA and CDR2 SQIVND (reference sequence). The length of the CDR3 is 17 residues. J gave up 2 bases and V 4 bases, and 6 bases lay outside the gene matches. The CDR3 here is CASSTPSSGGAYNEQFF. In DNA, the CDR3 is TGTGCCAGTAGTACCCCCTCTAGCGGGGGGGCCTACAATGAGCAGTTCTTC.

CDR3 nucleotide sequence: TGTGCCAGCAGTGAACCAGGCGGACTAGCTGGGGACAATGAGCAGTTCTTC. Translation gives CASSEPGGLAGDNEQFF. The chain couples TRBV2 to TRBJ2-1, with TRBD2 matching over 8 bases. V shed 2 bases, J shed 5 bases, and the junction held 11 bases outside the gene matches. Germline V gene sequence: CDR1 SNHLY, CDR2 FYNNEI. This CDR3 is built from 17 residues.

V gene TRBV28 combines with J gene TRBJ1-4; 9 bases are shared with TRBD1. The CDR3 is made up of 13 amino acids. Germline V gives CDR1 MDHEN, CDR2 SYDVKM. Trimming cost V 10 bases and J 7 bases; bases outside gene matches: 7. CDR3 nucleotides: TGTGCCACGACAGGGGGAAGGAGTGAAAAACTGTTTTTT. Translation: CATTGGRSEKLFF.

The chain uses TRBV20-1 and TRBJ1-2, with D unresolved. Trimming left V 3 bases short and J 4 bases short, with 6 bases between. The V gene's germline CDR1 is DFQATT and CDR2 SNEGSKA (reference sequence). The CDR3 has 11 residues. DNA of the CDR3: TGCAGTGCTAGTACCGGCTATGGCTACACCTTC. Its translation is CSASTGYGYTF.

CDR3 amino acids: CASSIRQGADYGYTF. CDR3 bases: TGTGCCAGCAGCATTCGACAGGGAGCGGACTATGGCTACACCTTC. The chain has TRBV5-5 and TRBJ1-2; TRBD1 matches 7 bases. The CDR3 extends over 15 amino acids. CDR1 is SGHKS and CDR2 is YYEKEE in the germline V gene (reference sequence). V lost 4 bases, J lost 3 bases, and 9 bases stayed unmatched.

This clone was seen just once. CDR3 sequence reads: CSVEHLEGKEQYF. CDR3 nucleotide sequence: TGCAGCGTTGAACATTTGGAGGGAAAGGAGCAGTACTTC. V usage is TRBV29-1 and J usage is TRBJ2-7, with D perhaps matching TRBD2 (6 bases). From germline, CDR1 is SQVTM and CDR2 ANQGSEA. V was cut by 2 bases and J by 7 bases, with 15 bases left in between. The CDR3 is made up of 13 amino acids.

The gene calls are TRBV18 and TRBJ2-1; a possible D gene is TRBD1 (6 bases). Germline CDR1 is KGHSH and CDR2 is LQKENI. This CDR3 spans 16 amino acids. Trimming pared 5 bases from V and 4 bases from J, leaving 18 bases between. The CDR3 region has the DNA TGTGCCAGCTCATCTACAGGGCCAAGCCTTTACAATGAGCAGTTCTTC. Amino acid sequence: CASSSTGPSLYNEQFF.

The chain employs TRBV28 and TRBJ1-5, with D hard to call. The germline V gene has CDR1 MDHEN and CDR2 SYDVKM. Trimming removed 5 bases from V and 7 bases from J, with 6 bases in between. The CDR3 covers 11 residues. This CDR3 is CASSLRQPQHF. CDR3 nucleotide sequence: TGTGCCAGCAGTCTAAGACAGCCCCAGCATTTT.

The gene calls are TRBV7-2 and TRBJ1-2; 7 nucleotides line up with TRBD1. V gave up 5 bases and J gave up 1 base; unmatched junction bases: 10. Germline CDR1 SGHTA, CDR2 FQGNSA. The CDR3 loop spans 16 amino acids. The CDR3 DNA is TGTGCCAGCAGCACACCCAGACAGGGCATTAACTATGGCTACACCTTC. Encoded protein: CASSTPRQGINYGYTF.

J is TRBJ2-1 and V is TRBV6-2 or TRBV6-3, with 13 bases that match TRBD2. V was pared by 3 bases and J by 8 bases, with 10 bases of the junction left unmatched. The germline V gene encodes CDR1 MNHEY and CDR2 SVGEGT. This CDR3 comprises 17 residues. The CDR3 bases are TGTGCCAGCAGTTATCTCCAACTAGCGGGAGGGCCCTATGAGCAGTTCTTC. The encoded protein is CASSYLQLAGGPYEQFF.

The chain uses TRBV5-1 and TRBJ2-2; D uncertain. The CDR3 is 13 residues long. Trimming pared 5 bases from V and 0 bases from J, leaving 5 bases between. Germline V gives CDR1 SGHRS, CDR2 YFSETQ. CDR3 sequence (DNA): TGCGCCAGCAGTAAATCGAACACCGGGGAGCTGTTTTTT. Its translation is CASSKSNTGELFF.